One and the same sample provided the 13 T cell receptor beta chains below, sequenced in a study of cytomegalovirus exposure and HLA in healthy donors. The repertoire was sequenced with immunoSEQ multiplex PCR; TCRdb's copy has only in-frame clones and lacks some. The sample carries tens of thousands of clones, 85% to 95% recorded once. Sequencing was performed on PBMCs. Receptors were obtained from a woman in her late teens or twenties in good health and CMV-seronegative.

The chain uses TRBV11-2 and TRBJ1-5; TRBD1 agrees at 10 bases. The ends lost 5 bases at V and 4 bases at J; junction bases unmatched: 5. This CDR3 is built from 15 residues. Per germline, CDR1 SGHAT and CDR2 FQNNGV. This CDR3 reads CASSRTGGFNQPQHF. In nucleotides, the CDR3 is TGTGCCAGCAGCCGGACAGGGGGTTTTAATCAGCCCCAGCATTTT.

This chain links TRBV6-5 with TRBJ1-2; D unresolved. V lost 0 bases and J lost 1, with 12 bases in between. Germline V gives CDR1 MNHEY, CDR2 SVGAGI. The CDR3 is 16 residues long. Here the CDR3 reads CASSYSIQALNYGYTF. The CDR3 nucleotides read TGTGCCAGCAGTTACTCGATCCAAGCTCTTAACTATGGCTACACCTTC.

The chain couples TRBV19 to TRBJ1-2; no reliable D call. The germline gives CDR1 LNHDA, CDR2 SQIVND (reference sequence). V was cut by 6 bases and J by 2 bases, with 10 bases left in between. The CDR3 runs 13 residues. DNA of the CDR3: TGTGCCAGTAGAAAGGACTCCAACTATGGCTACACCTTC. As protein: CASRKDSNYGYTF.

The chain links TRBV7-2 to TRBJ1-4, with 8 bases matching TRBD1. The CDR3 is 18 amino acids. Germline loops: CDR1 SGHTA, CDR2 FQGNSA. Trimming cost V 0 bases and J 2 bases; bases outside gene matches: 8. The CDR3 region has the DNA TGTGCCAGCAGCTTAGCGACAGGGGTACGCTTGACTAATGAAAAACTGTTTTTT. Amino acids: CASSLATGVRLTNEKLFF.

The chain carries TRBV29-1 and TRBJ2-1; 13 bases match TRBD2. V lost 7 bases and J lost 8; bases outside the gene matches: 11. The CDR3 contains 15 residues. In germline, CDR1 is SQVTM, CDR2 ANQGSEA. CDR3 loop: CSAGGLAGVWYEQFF. CDR3 in DNA: TGCAGCGCCGGTGGACTAGCGGGAGTGTGGTATGAGCAGTTCTTC.

The chain has TRBV7-2 and TRBJ2-1, with D unresolved. Germline-derived CDR1 and CDR2 are SGHTA and FQGNSA. CDR3 length: 12 residues. V lost 4 bases and J lost 6, with 7 bases in between. Here the CDR3 DNA reads TGTGCCAGCAGCTCTTTCTTCAATGAGCAGTTCTTC. This encodes CASSSFFNEQFF.

The table lists this clone with a count of one. V gene TRBV5-8 combines with J gene TRBJ2-1; 11 bases align to TRBD1. Losses at the gene ends were 0 bases for V and 8 bases for J; bases not matched to a gene: 4. The V gene's germline CDR1 is SGHTS and CDR2 YDEGEE. The length of the CDR3 is 15 residues. The chain's CDR3 is CASSLVGQGEDEQFF. The CDR3 DNA reads as TGTGCCAGCAGCTTGGTGGGACAGGGGGAGGATGAGCAGTTCTTC.

The chain uses TRBV18 and TRBJ1-3; D is possibly TRBD1 (6 bases). The CDR3 sequence is 15 residues long. Germline-derived CDR1 and CDR2 are KGHSH and LQKENI. Trimming left V 0 bases short and J 4 bases short, with 10 bases between. The CDR3 coding sequence is TGTGCCAGCTCACCACCATCAGGGGTGGGAAACACCATATATTTT. Its translation is CASSPPSGVGNTIYF.

V usage is TRBV27 and J usage is TRBJ2-7, with a weak D call TRBD2 (6 bases). Germline CDR1 reads MNHEY; CDR2 reads SMNVEV (reference sequence). CDR3 length: 14 residues. V was pared by 0 bases and J by 8 bases, with 14 bases between. CDR3 sequence reads: CASSLSTGAAKQYF. CDR3 sequence (DNA): TGTGCCAGCAGTTTATCGACGGGAGCGGCGAAGCAGTACTTC.

The genes are TRBV4-1 and TRBJ1-5, with no clear D. V lost 5 bases and J lost 6, with 20 bases in between. The germline V gene has CDR1 MGHRA and CDR2 YSYEKL. The CDR3 runs to 16 residues. The chain's CDR3 is CASSSWEGGRGQPQHF. The CDR3 DNA reads TGCGCCAGCAGCTCATGGGAGGGTGGTAGAGGTCAGCCCCAGCATTTT.

This rearrangement joins TRBV7-2 to TRBJ1-4; TRBD1 agrees at 9 bases. The CDR3 has 15 residues. The V gene end was trimmed by 1 base and the J gene end by 4 bases; junction bases not matched to a gene: 1. Germline lookup yields CDR1 SGHTA and CDR2 FQGNSA. The CDR3 DNA sequence: TGTGCCAGCAGCTTAGTGACAGGGGGTAATGAAAAACTGTTTTTT. It codes for CASSLVTGGNEKLFF.

V and J are TRBV30 and TRBJ2-1; 10 bases are a match to TRBD1. The CDR3 is made up of 13 amino acids. Losses at the gene ends were 4 bases for V and 10 bases for J; bases not matched to a gene: 7. Germline loops: CDR1 GTSNPN, CDR2 SVGIG (reference sequence). The CDR3 reads CAWKGTGANEQFF. The CDR3 nucleotides read TGTGCCTGGAAGGGGACAGGGGCAAACGAGCAGTTCTTC.

The rearrangement links TRBV19 to TRBJ1-1; 7 bases match TRBD1. After removal of 5 bases from V and 0 bases from J, the junction contained 6 bases not matched to a gene. Germline CDR1 reads LNHDA; CDR2 reads SQIVND (reference sequence). This CDR3 region has 15 residues. DNA for the CDR3: TGTGCCAGTAGTGACATGACAGGGATGAACACTGAAGCTTTCTTT. Translating it yields CASSDMTGMNTEAFF.